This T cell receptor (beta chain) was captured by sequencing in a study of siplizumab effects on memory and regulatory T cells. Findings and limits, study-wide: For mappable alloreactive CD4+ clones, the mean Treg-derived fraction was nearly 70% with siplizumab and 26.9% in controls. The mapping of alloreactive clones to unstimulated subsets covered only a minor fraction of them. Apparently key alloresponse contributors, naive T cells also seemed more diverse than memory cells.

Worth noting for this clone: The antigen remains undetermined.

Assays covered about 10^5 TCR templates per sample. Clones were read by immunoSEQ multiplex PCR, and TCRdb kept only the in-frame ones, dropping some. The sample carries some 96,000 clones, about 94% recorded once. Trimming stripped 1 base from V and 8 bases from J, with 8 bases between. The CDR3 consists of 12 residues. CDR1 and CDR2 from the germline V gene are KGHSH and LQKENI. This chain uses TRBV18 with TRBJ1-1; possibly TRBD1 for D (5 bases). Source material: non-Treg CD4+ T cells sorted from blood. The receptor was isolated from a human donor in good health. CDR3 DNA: TGTGCCAGCTCACCACTGACAGCCGAAGCTTTCTTT. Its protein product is CASSPLTAEAFF.